This is a list of T cell receptor beta chains from one sample in a study of T cell responses to AZD1222 COVID-19 vaccine. Here immunoSEQ multiplex PCR was the method, and the copy in TCRdb shows in-frame clones only, minus some. The data contain more than 95,000 clones, over 70% of them seen just once; the ten biggest clones take up 7% to 10%. Sequencing used peripheral blood, obtained on day 0 of AZD1222 vaccination. The receptors shown here come from an adult in good health. Each CDR3 is given with its conserved first and last residue. A D gene is named only where the DNA matches it firmly. Some rows mark clone size as missing; the rest say once, few, many or name a class of expanded clone.

CDR3aa	CDR3nt	abundance	v_gene	j_gene	d_gene
CASSVTTGNAGELFF	TGTGCCAGCAGTGTCACTACGGGCAACGCCGGGGAGCTGTTTTTT	many	TRBV6-4	TRBJ2-2	.
CASSLRGGGLETQYF	TGTGCCAGCAGCCTCCGGGGGGGCGGGTTAGAGACCCAGTACTTC	.	TRBV9	TRBJ2-5	TRBD2
CASSLTQGGTEAFF	TGTGCCAGCAGCTTAACCCAGGGAGGTACTGAAGCTTTCTTT	.	TRBV7-3	TRBJ1-1	.
CASSLRGPNTEAFF	TGTGCCAGCAGTTTAAGAGGACCGAACACTGAAGCTTTCTTT	.	TRBV28	TRBJ1-1	.
CASSPRQTRGGNSPLHF	TGTGCCAGCAGCCCGAGACAGACCCGCGGAGGGAATTCACCCCTCCACTTT	.	TRBV13	TRBJ1-6	.
CASRKSRLAVTF	TGTGCCAGCAGGAAAAGCAGACTGGCCGTCACCTTC	few	TRBV12-3/TRBV12-4	TRBJ1-2	.
CASSRETSTEAFF	TGCGCCAGCAGCCGAGAGACGAGCACTGAAGCTTTCTTT	.	TRBV4-3	TRBJ1-1	.
CASSPTLNTEAFF	TGTGCCAGCAGCCCAACCCTCAACACTGAAGCTTTCTTT	.	TRBV6-5	TRBJ1-1	.
CASSLQTGVDEQYF	TGTGCCAGCAGCTTACAGACAGGGGTCGACGAGCAGTACTTC	few	TRBV7-2	TRBJ2-7	TRBD1
CASSLQGGYGYTF	TGTGCCAGCAGCCTACAGGGGGGTTATGGCTACACCTTC	.	TRBV7-8	TRBJ1-2	TRBD1
CASSQGDSFPLNEQFF	TGCGCCAGCAGCCAAGGGGACAGCTTCCCCCTTAATGAGCAGTTCTTC	.	TRBV4-1	TRBJ2-1	TRBD1
CASSLGPGAASPLHF	TGTGCCAGCAGCTTAGGGCCAGGGGCCGCTTCACCCCTCCACTTT	once	TRBV7-9	TRBJ1-6	.
CASSQGRFPDTQYF	TGCGCCAGCAGCCAAGGTCGCTTTCCAGATACGCAGTATTTT	.	TRBV4-1	TRBJ2-3	.
CASSVTGGPYGYTF	TGTGCCAGCAGCGTGACAGGGGGACCCTATGGCTACACCTTC	few	TRBV9	TRBJ1-2	TRBD1
CASSSGGSRSYNEQFF	TGTGCCAGCAGCTCCGGCGGGAGTCGGTCCTACAATGAGCAGTTCTTC	.	TRBV5-4	TRBJ2-1	TRBD2
CASSDSRQPQHF	TGTGCCAGCAGTGATTCGAGACAGCCCCAGCATTTT	.	TRBV6-1	TRBJ1-5	.
CASSPQPAATGTTNTEAFF	TGTGCCAGCTCACCACAGCCGGCCGCGACAGGGACCACCAACACTGAAGCTTTCTTT	.	TRBV18	TRBJ1-1	TRBD1
CASSPQERGAEAFF	TGTGCCAGCTCACCACAAGAGCGCGGAGCTGAAGCTTTCTTT	.	TRBV18	TRBJ1-1	.
CASSVSLGYTF	TGTGCCAGCAGTGTATCGCTAGGCTACACCTTC	.	TRBV2	TRBJ1-2	.
CASSQELGTNTEAFF	TGCGCCAGCAGCCAAGAACTAGGGACGAACACTGAAGCTTTCTTT	medium-sized	TRBV4-1	TRBJ1-1	.
CASSPSSGVYNEQFF	TGTGCCAGCTCACCATCTAGCGGGGTTTACAATGAGCAGTTCTTC	.	TRBV18	TRBJ2-1	TRBD2
CASSYRDRGNTEAFF	TGTGCCAGCAGCTACCGTGACAGGGGGAACACTGAAGCTTTCTTT	.	TRBV5-6	TRBJ1-1	TRBD1
CASSAQGRTGSTDTQYF	TGTGCCAGCAGTGCGCAGGGCCGAACCGGATCCACAGATACGCAGTATTTT	.	TRBV6-1	TRBJ2-3	.